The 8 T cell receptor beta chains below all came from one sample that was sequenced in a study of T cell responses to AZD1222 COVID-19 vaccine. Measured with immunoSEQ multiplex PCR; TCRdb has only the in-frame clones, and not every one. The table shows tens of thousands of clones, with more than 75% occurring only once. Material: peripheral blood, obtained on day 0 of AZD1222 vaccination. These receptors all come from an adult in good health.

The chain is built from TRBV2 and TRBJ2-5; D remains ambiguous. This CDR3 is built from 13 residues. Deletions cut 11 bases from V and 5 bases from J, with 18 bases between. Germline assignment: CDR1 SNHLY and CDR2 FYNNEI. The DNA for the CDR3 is TGTGCCGGCGGCCACCTAAGGCAGGAGACCCAGTACTTC. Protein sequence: CAGGHLRQETQYF.

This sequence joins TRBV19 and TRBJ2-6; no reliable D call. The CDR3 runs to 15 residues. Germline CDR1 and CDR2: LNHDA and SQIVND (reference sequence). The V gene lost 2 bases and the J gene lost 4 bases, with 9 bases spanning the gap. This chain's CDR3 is CASSIQANGANVLTF. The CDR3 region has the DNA TGTGCCAGTAGTATACAAGCGAACGGGGCCAACGTCCTGACTTTC.

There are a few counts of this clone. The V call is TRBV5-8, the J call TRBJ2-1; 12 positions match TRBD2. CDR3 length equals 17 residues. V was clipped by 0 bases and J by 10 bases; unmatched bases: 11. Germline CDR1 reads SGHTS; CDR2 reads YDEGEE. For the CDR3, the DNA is TGTGCCAGCAGCTTGGAACTAGCGGGAGGCAGGTACAGGGAGCAGTTCTTC. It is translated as CASSLELAGGRYREQFF.

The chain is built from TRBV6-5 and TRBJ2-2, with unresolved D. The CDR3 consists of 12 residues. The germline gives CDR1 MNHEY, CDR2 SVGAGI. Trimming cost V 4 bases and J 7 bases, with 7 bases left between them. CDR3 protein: CASSSGFGELFF. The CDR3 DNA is TGTGCCAGCAGTTCCGGCTTCGGGGAGCTGTTTTTT.

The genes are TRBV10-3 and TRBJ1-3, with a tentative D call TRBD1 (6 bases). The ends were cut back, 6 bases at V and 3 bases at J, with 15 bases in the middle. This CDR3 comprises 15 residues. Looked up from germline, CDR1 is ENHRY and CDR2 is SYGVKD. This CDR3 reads CAIREPFRGGNTIYF. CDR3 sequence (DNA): TGTGCCATCAGGGAACCGTTCAGGGGTGGAAACACCATATATTTT.

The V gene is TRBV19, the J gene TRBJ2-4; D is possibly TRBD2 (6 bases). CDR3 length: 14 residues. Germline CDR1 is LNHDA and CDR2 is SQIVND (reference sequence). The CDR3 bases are TGTGCGTCGGGCGGGGAAGAAGCCAAAAACATTCAGTACTTC. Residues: CASGGEEAKNIQYF. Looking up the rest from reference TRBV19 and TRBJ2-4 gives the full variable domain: DGGITQSPKYLFRKEGQNVTLSCEQNLNHDAMYWYRQDPGQGLRLIYYSQIVNDFQKGDIAEGYSVSREKKESFPLTVTSAQKNPTAFYLCASGGEEAKNIQYFGAGTRLSVL.

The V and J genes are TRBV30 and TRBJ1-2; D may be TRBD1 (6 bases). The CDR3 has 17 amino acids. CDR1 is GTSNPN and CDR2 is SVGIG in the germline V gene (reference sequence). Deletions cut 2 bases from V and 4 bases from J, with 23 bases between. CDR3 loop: CAWSPQGGALILYGYTF. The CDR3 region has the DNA TGTGCCTGGAGTCCACAGGGAGGGGCCCTTATTCTCTATGGCTACACCTTC.

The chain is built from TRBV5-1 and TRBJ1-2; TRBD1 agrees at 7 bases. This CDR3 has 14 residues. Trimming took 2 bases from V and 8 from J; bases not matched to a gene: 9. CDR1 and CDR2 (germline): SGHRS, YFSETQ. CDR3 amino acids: CASSFVRQGGGYTF. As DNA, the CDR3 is TGCGCCAGCAGCTTCGTACGACAGGGCGGGGGCTACACCTTC.